This T cell receptor (beta chain) derives from a study of cytomegalovirus exposure and HLA in healthy donors. Turning to this clone: Its matching antigen is unknown.

Overall study results and limits: Some V segments, TRBV6-2 and TRBV6-3 among them, were indistinguishable and were therefore excluded. It was likely that a cluster of highly shared sequence variants was a sequencing artifact. About 87% or about 30% of the time was how often most TCR beta V segments were productive, according to an earlier analysis. Later analysis identified 16,951 TCR beta sequences associated with HLA alleles, using a false discovery rate threshold of 0.05.

V shed 3 bases and J shed 7 bases, with 13 bases lying between them. This CDR3 contains 13 residues. Germline CDR1 and CDR2: SGHKS and YYEKEE (reference sequence). Vbeta (60) and Jbeta (13) primers were used in the PCR. TCRdb's copy holds only in-frame clones and misses some; the assay was immunoSEQ multiplex PCR. The sample has about 120,000 clones, roughly 72% seen once. This chain joins TRBV5-5 and TRBJ2-5; D may be TRBD2 (5 bases). The material sequenced was PBMCs. The receptor was derived from a woman aged 45-60 years in good health and CMV-seropositive. The CDR3 region is CASSSPIEGTQYF. The CDR3 DNA reads as TGTGCCAGCAGCTCCCCTATCGAGGGGACCCAGTACTTC.